This TCR beta chain is from a study of blood T cell repertoires in COVID-19. The trim removed 1 base at V and 8 bases at J, leaving 10 bases unmatched. The CDR3 totals 17 residues. In germline, CDR1 is SNHLY, CDR2 FYNNEI. Methods used by the authors: Counts of nucleated cells, estimated from reference gene primer amplification, were obtained. Sequenced by immunoSEQ multiplex PCR; TCRdb stores in-frame clones only, minus some. V, J and clone size are those of that table, while D and trimming were read from the DNA. This sample has 300,000 to 450,000 clones, with around 90% found just once. The sample consisted of peripheral blood. V gene TRBV2 combines with J gene TRBJ2-1, with TRBD2 matching 11 bases. This TCR was sampled from a woman between 25 and 40 years old with COVID-19, enrolled during active disease. The CDR3 reads CASSEGLAGGKADEQFF. CDR3 nucleotides: TGTGCCAGCAGTGAAGGATTAGCGGGGGGGAAGGCCGATGAGCAGTTCTTC. Full variable domain (rest looked up from reference TRBV2 and TRBJ2-1): EPEVTQTPSHQVTQMGQEVILRCVPISNHLYFYWYRQILGQKVEFLVSFYNNEISEKSEIFDDQFSVERPDGSNFTLKIRSTKLEDSAMYFCASSEGLAGGKADEQFFGPGTRLTVL.